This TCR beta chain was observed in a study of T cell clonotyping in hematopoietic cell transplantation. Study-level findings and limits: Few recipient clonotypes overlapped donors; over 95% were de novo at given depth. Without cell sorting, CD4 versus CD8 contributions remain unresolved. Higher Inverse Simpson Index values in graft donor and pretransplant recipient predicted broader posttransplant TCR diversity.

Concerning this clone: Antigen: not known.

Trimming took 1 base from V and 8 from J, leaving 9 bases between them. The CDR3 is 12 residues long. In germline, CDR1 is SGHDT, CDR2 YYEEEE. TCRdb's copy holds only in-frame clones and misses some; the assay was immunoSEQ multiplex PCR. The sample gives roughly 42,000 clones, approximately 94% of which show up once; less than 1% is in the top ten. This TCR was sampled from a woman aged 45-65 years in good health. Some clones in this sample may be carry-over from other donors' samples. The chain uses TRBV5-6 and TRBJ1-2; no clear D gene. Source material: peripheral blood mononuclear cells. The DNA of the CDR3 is TGTGCCAGCAGCTTGTTGCAGAGGGGCTACACCTTC. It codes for CASSLLQRGYTF.